This T cell receptor beta chain was obtained from a study of blood T cell repertoires in COVID-19. Trimming stripped 8 bases from V and 0 bases from J, with 5 bases between. Looked up from germline, CDR1 is MDHEN and CDR2 is SYDVKM. The CDR3 runs 13 residues. Clones were read by immunoSEQ multiplex PCR, and TCRdb kept only the in-frame ones, dropping some. Of 290,000 or so clones in the sample, approximately 86% were seen once. The V and J genes are TRBV28 and TRBJ1-6, with D unclear. The sequence was obtained from a man in his 70s with acute or convalescent COVID-19. The sample was peripheral blood. This CDR3 reads CASEDSYNSPLHF. In DNA form, the CDR3 reads TGTGCCAGCGAGGACTCCTATAATTCACCCCTCCACTTT.